The entry below gives a single T cell receptor beta chain sequence along with its context. No antigen is known for it. The sample belongs to a study of radiotherapy plus CTLA-4 blockade in lung cancer. Study-level background: Patients showed objective responses in 15% to 20% of cases, and disease control was achieved by 30% to 35%. Overall study results and limits: Among reported predictors of response, early blood T cell clone dynamics with interferon-beta performed best.

Produced via immunoSEQ multiplex PCR; TCRdb's table is partial and in-frame only. The table has 100,000 or so clones, about four fifths seen once. The CDR3 loop spans 14 amino acids. Trimming cost V 1 base and J 1 base, with 7 bases left between them. The germline V gene has CDR1 SGHAT and CDR2 FQNNGV. Enrolled patients, whose metastatic non-small-cell lung cancer was chemo-refractory, received focal radiation plus CTLA-4 blockade with ipilimumab. The specimen was peripheral blood, collected from a patient treated with radiotherapy plus ipilimumab. The chain joins TRBV11-2 to TRBJ2-5; D gene uncertain. The clonotype originates from a human donor with non-small cell lung cancer that progressed on radiotherapy plus ipilimumab. CDR3 amino acids: CASSLGMLQETQYF. The CDR3 bases are TGTGCCAGCAGCTTAGGGATGCTCCAAGAGACCCAGTACTTC. The full variable domain, in which reference TRBV11-2 and TRBJ2-5 provide the parts outside the CDR3, is EAGVAQSPRYKIIEKRQSVAFWCNPISGHATLYWYQQILGQGPKLLIQFQNNGVVDDSQLPKDRFSAERLKGVDSTLKIQPAKLEDSAVYLCASSLGMLQETQYFGPGTRLLVL.